This TCR beta chain was obtained from a study of regulatory T cells in long-lasting Graves disease. Study findings and constraints: Persistent disease was characterized by preferential usage of TRBV28, TRBJ1-2 and TRBJ2-5.

Time point defined: newly diagnosed GD, antithyroid drugs for less than 3 months. PBMCs provided the RNA from which the TCR library was made. The CDR3 has 13 residues. V was pared by 4 bases and J by 6 bases, with 10 bases between. Germline lookup yields CDR1 LNHNV and CDR2 YYDKDF (reference sequence). The TCR beta library used iRepertoire HTBI primers with Arm-PCR amplification of CDR3. TCRdb used MiXCR to reprocess the multiplex PCR reads, holding one entry per CDR3 protein. The sample shows roughly 500,000 distinct CDR3 sequences, roughly 13% of them seen only once. With regard to this clonotype: Its cognate antigen is unknown.

This same sample was also taken into another study, of T cells in Graves' hyperthyroidism and ophthalmopathy. From that report: Most clonotypes expanded in thyroid above 0.001 were likewise present in blood.

V is TRBV15 and J is TRBJ2-1; D unclear. This material consisted of peripheral blood mononuclear cells (PBMCs), taken at new diagnosis, from a patient treated with antithyroid drugs. The clonotype comes from a man younger than 40 with Graves disease. CDR3 bases: TGTGCCACCAGCACTAGAACCTCCAATGAGCAGTTCTTC. Encoded protein: CATSTRTSNEQFF.